A single sample is the source of the 2 T cell receptor beta chains below, sequenced in a study of control samples from healthy donors and cancer patients. Produced via immunoSEQ multiplex PCR; TCRdb's table is partial and in-frame only. Among about 57,000 clones listed, roughly 94% were seen once. Sequencing was carried out using blood. These receptors were collected from a man aged 25-40 years in good health.

Comments on this clone: The sample carries other DNA sequences with the same CDR3. The rearrangement uses TRBV7-2 and TRBJ2-2; tentative D call: TRBD2 (7 bases). This CDR3 is 15 amino acids long. Trimming stripped 1 base from V and 4 bases from J, with 10 bases between. Germline CDR1 reads SGHTA; CDR2 reads FQGNSA. CDR3 in DNA: TGTGCCAGCAGCTTAGGAGGGGGGGCCACCGGGGAGCTGTTTTTT. Residues: CASSLGGGATGELFF.

The V call is TRBV3-1 (or the pseudogene TRBV3-2), the J call TRBJ2-7; the D gene is possibly TRBD1 (6 bases). CDR3 length: 14 amino acids. Trimming cost V 1 base and J 2 bases, with 9 bases left between them. Germline CDR1 and CDR2: LGHDT and YNNKEL (reference sequence). The CDR3 spells CASSQARGPYEQYF. CDR3 nucleotides: TGTGCCAGCAGCCAAGCCAGGGGTCCCTACGAGCAGTACTTC.